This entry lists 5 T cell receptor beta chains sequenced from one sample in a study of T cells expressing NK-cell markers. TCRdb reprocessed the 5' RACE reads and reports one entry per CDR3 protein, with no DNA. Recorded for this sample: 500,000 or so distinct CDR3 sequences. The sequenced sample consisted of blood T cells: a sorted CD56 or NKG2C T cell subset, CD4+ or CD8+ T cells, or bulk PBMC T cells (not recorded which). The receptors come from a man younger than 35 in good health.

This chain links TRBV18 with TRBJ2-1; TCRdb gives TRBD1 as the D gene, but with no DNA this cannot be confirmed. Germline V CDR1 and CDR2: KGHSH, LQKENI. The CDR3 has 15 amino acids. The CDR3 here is CASSLTGTGGNEQFF.

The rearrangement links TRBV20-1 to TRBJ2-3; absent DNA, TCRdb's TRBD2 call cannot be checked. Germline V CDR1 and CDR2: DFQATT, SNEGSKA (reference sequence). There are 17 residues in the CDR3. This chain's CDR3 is CSASALAGAGLTDTQYF.

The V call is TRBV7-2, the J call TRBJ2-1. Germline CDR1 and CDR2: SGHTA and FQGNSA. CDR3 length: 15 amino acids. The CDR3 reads CASSLATLRSNEQFF. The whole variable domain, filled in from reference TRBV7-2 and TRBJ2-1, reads GAGVSQSPSNKVTEKGKDVELRCDPISGHTALYWYRQSLGQGLEFLIYFQGNSAPDKSGLPSDRFSAERTGGSVSTLTIQRTQQEDSAVYLCASSLATLRSNEQFFGPGTRLTVL.

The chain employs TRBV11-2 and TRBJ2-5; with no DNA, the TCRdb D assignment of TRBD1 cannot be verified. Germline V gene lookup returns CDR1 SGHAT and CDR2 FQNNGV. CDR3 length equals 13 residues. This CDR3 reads CASSHGGSETQYF.

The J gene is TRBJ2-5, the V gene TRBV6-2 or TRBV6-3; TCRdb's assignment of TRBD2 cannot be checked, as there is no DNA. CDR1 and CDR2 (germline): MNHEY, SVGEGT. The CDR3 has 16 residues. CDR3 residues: CASSRPGTSGWETQYF.